The next 18 T cell receptor beta chains were all read from a single sample in a study of blood T cell repertoires in COVID-19. Assay used: immunoSEQ multiplex PCR; TCRdb lists only in-frame clones, some missing. Among around 160,000 clones, approximately 82% were seen once, and the ten largest hold 13% to 15%. Sequences were obtained from peripheral blood. The origin of the receptors is a human donor with acute or convalescent COVID-19. The donor label of this sample is uncertain.

The gene calls are TRBV11-2 and TRBJ1-1; 9 positions agree with TRBD1. The CDR3 is 16 amino acids. V was clipped by 5 bases and J by 3 bases; unmatched bases: 10. Germline V gene lookup returns CDR1 SGHAT and CDR2 FQNNGV. As DNA, the CDR3 is TGTGCCAGCAGCCCTTACGACAGGGGGAGGTACACTGAAGCTTTCTTT. It translates to CASSPYDRGRYTEAFF.

The chain has TRBV3-1 (or the pseudogene TRBV3-2) and TRBJ1-6, with D tentatively TRBD1 (6 bases). CDR1 is LGHDT, CDR2 YNNKEL, per germline (reference sequence). CDR3 length equals 21 residues. The V and J ends lost 1 base and 4 bases respectively, with 26 bases between them. The CDR3, as DNA: TGTGCCAGCAGCCAAGGAGGACAGCGCTCGTGGTCGTGGGTATATAATTCACCCCTCCACTTT. Amino acid sequence: CASSQGGQRSWSWVYNSPLHF.

The chain's CDR3 is CASSLGSVGRYEQYF. DNA of the CDR3: TGTGCCAGCAGCTTAGGGAGTGTAGGGAGGTACGAGCAGTACTTC. The chain carries TRBV7-9 and TRBJ2-7; D perhaps matches TRBD2 (6 bases). Trimming took 1 base from V and 4 from J, leaving 14 bases between them. Germline V CDR1 and CDR2: SEHNR, FQNEAQ (reference sequence). There are 15 residues in the CDR3.

This clone was counted only a few times. This rearrangement joins TRBV6-2 or TRBV6-3 to TRBJ1-1; 7 bases match TRBD1. Germline V lookup: CDR1 MNHEY, CDR2 SVGEGT. V shed 6 bases and J 0 bases; nucleotides not matched to a gene: 13. This CDR3 is built from 17 residues. CDR3 sequence: CASSRHPGQIMNTEAFF. The CDR3 DNA sequence: TGTGCCAGCAGCCGCCACCCGGGACAGATCATGAACACTGAAGCTTTCTTT.

The V and J genes are TRBV19 and TRBJ1-1; TRBD1 might be the D (5 bases). The CDR3 runs to 15 residues. CDR1 is LNHDA, CDR2 SQIVND, per germline (reference sequence). The ends were cut back, 7 bases at V and 3 bases at J, with 18 bases in the middle. CDR3 DNA: TGTGCCAGTACCAGGGAGGCAGGAGGTTACACTGAAGCTTTCTTT. Protein sequence: CASTREAGGYTEAFF. Complete variable domain (other parts from reference TRBV19 and TRBJ1-1): DGGITQSPKYLFRKEGQNVTLSCEQNLNHDAMYWYRQDPGQGLRLIYYSQIVNDFQKGDIAEGYSVSREKKESFPLTVTSAQKNPTAFYLCASTREAGGYTEAFFGQGTRLTVV.

The rearrangement uses TRBV5-1 and TRBJ2-2, with 7 bases fitting TRBD2. Germline V gene data show CDR1 as SGHRS and CDR2 as YFSETQ. V lost 0 bases and J lost 3; bases outside the gene matches: 5. This CDR3 has 16 amino acids. The CDR3 DNA sequence: TGCGCCAGCAGCTTGGGGGTAGCGGGCTACACCGGGGAGCTGTTTTTT. This encodes CASSLGVAGYTGELFF.

This chain joins TRBV2 and TRBJ1-4; TRBD1 matches at 9 bases. Germline V CDR1 and CDR2: SNHLY, FYNNEI. The junction had 2 bases not matched to a gene; V was cut back by 4 bases and J by 8 bases. The CDR3 sequence is 13 residues long. CDR3 loop: CASSGTGVEKLFF. The CDR3, as DNA: TGTGCCAGCAGTGGGACAGGGGTCGAAAAACTGTTTTTT.

In this sample, this clone turned up once. This rearrangement joins TRBV30 to TRBJ1-2; D is ambiguous. CDR3 size: 14 residues. In germline, CDR1 is GTSNPN, CDR2 SVGIG (reference sequence). Deletions cut 1 base from V and 4 bases from J, with 13 bases between. The CDR3 DNA follows: TGTGCCTGGAGTGCGGAGGGAGCTCCCTATGGCTACACCTTC. Translating it yields CAWSAEGAPYGYTF.

The chain's CDR3 is CASSPTRPRDTEAFF. The CDR3 nucleotides are TGTGCCAGCAGCCCGACGCGGCCCCGGGACACTGAAGCTTTCTTT. The chain has TRBV7-9 and TRBJ1-1; D remains unclear. Germline lookup yields CDR1 SEHNR and CDR2 FQNEAQ (reference sequence). The CDR3 spans 15 residues. The germline V and J ends were trimmed by 5 bases and 3 bases, with 16 bases remaining between them.

The rearrangement joins TRBV5-1 to TRBJ1-6; 7 bases map to TRBD1. The CDR3 has 16 residues. Germline assignment: CDR1 SGHRS and CDR2 YFSETQ. Trimming at V came to 1 base and at J to 2 bases, leaving 3 bases not matched to a gene. The CDR3 protein is CASSLTGDAYNSPLHF. The DNA for the CDR3 is TGCGCCAGCAGCTTGACAGGGGACGCCTATAATTCACCCCTCCACTTT.

The J gene is TRBJ2-1, the V gene TRBV28; tentative D call: TRBD2 (5 bases). This CDR3 spans 14 amino acids. Germline values: CDR1 MDHEN, CDR2 SYDVKM. The ends were cut back, 5 bases at V and 9 bases at J, with 17 bases in the middle. CDR3 DNA sequence: TGTGCCAGCAGTCGCTTAGCAAGTGCGGGTGAGCAGTTCTTC. Translation: CASSRLASAGEQFF.

The chain couples TRBV6-2 or TRBV6-3 to TRBJ2-6; D not certain. The CDR3 is made up of 15 amino acids. CDR1 and CDR2 (germline): MNHEY, SVGEGT. The V end was cut by 5 bases, the J end by 2 bases, with 10 bases between. CDR3 bases: TGTGCCAGCAGTCCGATACTTACTGGGGCCAACGTCCTGACTTTC. Amino acids: CASSPILTGANVLTF.

The chain combines TRBV18 with TRBJ1-4; D may be TRBD1 (6 bases). The germline V and J ends were trimmed by 3 bases and 7 bases, with 12 bases remaining between them. Germline lookup yields CDR1 KGHSH and CDR2 LQKENI. CDR3 length equals 14 residues. This CDR3 reads CASSPGAPGEKLFF. CDR3 coding DNA: TGTGCCAGCTCACCGGGGGCGCCGGGTGAAAAACTGTTTTTT.

The chain couples TRBV19 to TRBJ2-2; D is unclear. CDR1 and CDR2 from the germline V gene are LNHDA and SQIVND (reference sequence). The V end was cut by 6 bases, the J end by 8 bases, with 7 bases between. The CDR3 is made up of 11 amino acids. CDR3 residues: CASSMRGELFF. The CDR3 coding sequence is TGTGCCAGTAGCATGAGGGGGGAGCTGTTTTTT.

This clone is a singleton in its sample. The genes are TRBV19 and TRBJ2-3; TRBD1 aligns across 7 bases. Germline V gives CDR1 LNHDA, CDR2 SQIVND (reference sequence). The J segment lost 3 bases and the V segment lost 5 bases, leaving 5 bases of the junction unmatched. The CDR3 is 14 residues long. As DNA, the CDR3 is TGTGCCAGTAGTGTACAACAGGGGACAGATACGCAGTATTTT. Translating it yields CASSVQQGTDTQYF.

The genes are TRBV19 and TRBJ1-5; a weak D match, TRBD1 (6 bases). Trimming shortened V by 6 bases and J by 1 base, and 13 bases separated the two germline ends. The germline V gene encodes CDR1 LNHDA and CDR2 SQIVND (reference sequence). The CDR3 consists of 15 residues. Here the CDR3 reads CASSPSRGSNQPQHF. The CDR3 DNA reads as TGTGCCAGTAGCCCCTCTAGGGGGAGCAATCAGCCCCAGCATTTT.

V gene TRBV2 combines with J gene TRBJ1-2; 7 bases are shared with TRBD1. The germline V gene encodes CDR1 SNHLY and CDR2 FYNNEI. The V gene end was trimmed by 2 bases and the J gene end by 8 bases; junction bases not matched to a gene: 17. CDR3 length: 17 amino acids. The DNA of the CDR3 is TGTGCCAGCAGTGAAAGTGTTATGTATCAAGGGGGCCGGGGCTACACCTTC. Translating gives CASSESVMYQGGRGYTF.

This chain uses TRBV7-3 with TRBJ2-1, with TRBD2 matching 9 bases. The CDR3 sequence is 15 residues long. From germline, CDR1 is SGHTA and CDR2 FQGTGA. Germline trimming cut 1 base from V and 6 bases from J; bases unmatched to any gene: 4. CDR3 bases: TGTGCCAGCAGCTTAATGAGCGGGGGGTCCAATGAGCAGTTCTTC. It yields the protein CASSLMSGGSNEQFF.